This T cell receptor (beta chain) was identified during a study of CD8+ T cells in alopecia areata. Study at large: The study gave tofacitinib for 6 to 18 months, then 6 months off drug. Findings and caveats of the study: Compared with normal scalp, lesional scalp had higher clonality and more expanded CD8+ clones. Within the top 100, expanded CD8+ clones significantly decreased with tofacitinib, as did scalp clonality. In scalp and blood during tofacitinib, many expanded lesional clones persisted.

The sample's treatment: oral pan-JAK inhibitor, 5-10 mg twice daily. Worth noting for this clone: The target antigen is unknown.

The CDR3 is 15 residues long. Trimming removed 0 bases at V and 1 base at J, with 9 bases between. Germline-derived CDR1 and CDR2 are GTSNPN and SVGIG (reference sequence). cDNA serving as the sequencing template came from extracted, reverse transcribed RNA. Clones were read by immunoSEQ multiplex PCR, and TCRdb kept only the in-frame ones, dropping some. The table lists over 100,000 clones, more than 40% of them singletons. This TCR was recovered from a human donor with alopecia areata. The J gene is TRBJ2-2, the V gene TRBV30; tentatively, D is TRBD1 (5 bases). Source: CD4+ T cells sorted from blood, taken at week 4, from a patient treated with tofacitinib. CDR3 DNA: TGTGCCTGGAGTGTTAGGGGATTGAACACCGGGGAGCTGTTTTTT. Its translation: CAWSVRGLNTGELFF.